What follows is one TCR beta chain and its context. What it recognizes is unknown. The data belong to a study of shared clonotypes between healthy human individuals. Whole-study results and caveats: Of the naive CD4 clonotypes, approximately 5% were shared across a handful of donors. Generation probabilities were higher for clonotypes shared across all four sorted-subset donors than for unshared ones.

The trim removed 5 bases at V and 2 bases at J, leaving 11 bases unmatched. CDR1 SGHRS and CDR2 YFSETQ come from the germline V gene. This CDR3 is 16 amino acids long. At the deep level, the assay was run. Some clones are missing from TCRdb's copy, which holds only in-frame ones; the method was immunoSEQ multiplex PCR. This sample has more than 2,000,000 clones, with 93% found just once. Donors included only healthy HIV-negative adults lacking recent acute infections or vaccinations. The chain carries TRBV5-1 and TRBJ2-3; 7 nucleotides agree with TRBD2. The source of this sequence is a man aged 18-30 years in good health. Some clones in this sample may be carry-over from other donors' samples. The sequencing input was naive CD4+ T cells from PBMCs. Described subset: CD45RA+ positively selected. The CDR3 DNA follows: TGCGCCAGCAGTGAGGGGAGGGAGGAATACACAGATACGCAGTATTTT. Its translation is CASSEGREEYTDTQYF. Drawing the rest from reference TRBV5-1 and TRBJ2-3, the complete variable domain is KAGVTQTPRYLIKTRGQQVTLSCSPISGHRSVSWYQQTPGQGLQFLFEYFSETQRNKGNFPGRFSGRQFSNSRSEMNVSTLELGDSALYLCASSEGREEYTDTQYFGPGTRLTVL.